Described below is a single TCR beta chain sequence and its context. The antigen is not known. This sample stems from a study of T-cell memory formation after mild COVID-19. About the study: There were largely donor-specific TCR clusters.

TCRdb ran MiXCR on the 5' RACE reads and lists one entry per CDR3 protein. The repertoire includes more than 450,000 distinct CDR3 sequences, over 15% of them detected once, and more than 10% sits in the top ten. Study-wide points: The main location of contracting CD4+ clones was CM and EM, and that of contracting CD8+ clones was EMRA.

The length of the CDR3 is 14 residues. In germline, CDR1 is SGHTA, CDR2 FQGNSA. Trimming removed 0 bases from V and 10 bases from J; junction bases left unmatched: 3. The clonotype comes from an adult woman who had mild COVID-19 (a few samples of this study predate the infection). Cell type and time point are not known. The V and J genes are TRBV7-2 and TRBJ2-1; TRBD2 matches at 10 bases. What was sequenced was PBMCs or a T cell subset sorted from them (not recorded which). The CDR3: CASSLAAGGDEQFF. CDR3 nucleotides: TGTGCCAGCAGCTTAGCAGCGGGGGGGGACGAGCAGTTCTTC.